This TCR beta chain was obtained from a study of OX40 agonist ivuxolimab in advanced cancers. For the study in its entirety: Ivuxolimab, which targeted the costimulatory receptor OX40 (CD134), was an agonistic, fully human IgG2 monoclonal antibody. Intravenous ivuxolimab was administered to patients every 2 weeks at six dose levels: 0.01, 0.1, 0.3, 1.5, 3 and 10 mg/kg. Among the approximately 50 dose-escalation patients, roughly 20 had hepatocellular carcinoma, 15 or so melanoma, 9 renal cell carcinoma and 9 head and neck cancer. In the dose-escalation cohort, 70% to 85% of patients were male, and the mean age was approximately 60 years with a range of roughly 23 to 90. Patients were allowed to have had prior anti-PD-1, anti-PD-L1 or anti-CTLA-4 therapy, and roughly two fifths of the dose-escalation patients had been treated with checkpoint inhibitors. Three dose-escalation patients achieved partial responses, one with hepatocellular carcinoma and two with cutaneous melanoma. Peripheral TCRbeta sequencing aimed to test whether ivuxolimab altered TCR sequence diversity and caused clonal T-cell expansion. The paper describes the monotherapy dose-escalation part (N ≈ 49 patients) of the phase I trial of ivuxolimab. The paper's findings and limits, for the study overall: Which antigens the clonally expanded peripheral T cells were specific for was not determined. Low levels of normalized T-cell clonal expansion were also seen in some patients who did not respond. At doses from 0.1 to 3.0 mg/kg, clonal expansion was seen in both CD4+ and CD8+ blood T cells between baseline and week 6. After ivuxolimab, more expanded clones were found on average in CD8+ T cells than in CD4+ T cells. In the 0.1-3.0 mg/kg groups, partial responders had among the lowest normalized peripheral clonal expansion, particularly in CD8+ T cells.

The germline V gene supplies CDR1 SGHNT and CDR2 YENEEA. CDR3 length: 13 amino acids, cysteine to phenylalanine. Just the 39-base CDR3 DNA is kept, in frame starting at base 1. Compared with germline, V lacks 3 bases and J lacks 15 bases; bases without a gene match: 9. Note on this clone: This clone's antigen is unknown. No base quality values were provided; no much bigger clone lies one nucleotide off.

Patients with autoimmune disease history or receiving systemic immunosuppression were excluded from the trial. In every dose cohort, peripheral blood was drawn for TCR sequencing at baseline, cycle 4 day 1, and cycle 7 day 1. Samples were obtained from an open-label, multicenter, first-in-human phase I dose-escalation trial of ivuxolimab. Adults with locally advanced or metastatic head and neck squamous cell, hepatocellular, melanoma or renal cell carcinoma were enrolled in the trial. Before TCR sequencing, CD4+ T cells and CD8+ T cells were sorted from peripheral blood as separate populations. For sequencing of the TCRbeta CDR3 region, genomic DNA was extracted from the sorted cells. The immunoSEQ Assay was used to sequence the TCRbeta CDR3 regions. TCRdb mirrors the immuneACCESS table, restricted to in-frame sequences. Some clones are absent from its copies; in checked studies, under half trace to an unresolved V gene, and the reason for the others is unknown. Across this sample there are fewer than 85,000 clones, with about four fifths seen only once. The top ten clones comprise 6.5% to 7.5% of the sample.

Sequencing was performed on CD4+ or CD8+ T cells sorted from blood, taken in a trial of the OX40 agonist ivuxolimab. The source of this sequence is an adult with an advanced solid tumor such as melanoma, head and neck, liver or kidney cancer. The chain links TRBV11-3 with TRBJ2-1, with 9 bases in between that match TRBD1. The DNA sequence follows: TGTGCCAGCAGCTTGGGACAGGGACAGATTCTGTTCTTC. Its protein product is CASSLGQGQILFF.